A selection of T cell receptor beta chains follows, all from one sample in a study of shared clonotypes between healthy human individuals. Method: immunoSEQ multiplex PCR; TCRdb's copy keeps in-frame clones and lacks some. The sample has about 2 million clones; less than 95% are singletons. What was sequenced was naive CD8+ T cells sorted from blood. These receptors all come from a man between 18 and 35 years old in good health. The CDR3 runs from the conserved cysteine through the conserved F or W. Fields, in order: D gene, J gene, V gene, clone size, CDR3 DNA, CDR3 protein. A D gene is named only where the DNA matches it firmly. The size field is filled for only some rows; it gives once, few, many or a size class.

d_gene: TRBD1; j_gene: TRBJ2-7; v_gene: TRBV7-9; abundance: NA; CDR3nt: TGTGCCAGCAGCGGGGACAGCTCCTACGAGCAGTACTTC; CDR3aa: CASSGDSSYEQYF
d_gene: TRBD1; j_gene: TRBJ2-2; v_gene: TRBV5-1; abundance: NA; CDR3nt: TGCGCCAGCAGTTATCTCGACAGGGTGGACACCGGGGAGCTGTTTTTT; CDR3aa: CASSYLDRVDTGELFF
d_gene: NA; j_gene: TRBJ2-7; v_gene: TRBV29-1; abundance: NA; CDR3nt: TGCAGCGTTGAGGCAGGGCCCCCCTACGAGCAGTACTTC; CDR3aa: CSVEAGPPYEQYF
d_gene: NA; j_gene: TRBJ1-1; v_gene: TRBV6-1; abundance: NA; CDR3nt: TGTGCCAGCGACGGGTCACTGACTGAAGCTTTCTTT; CDR3aa: CASDGSLTEAFF
d_gene: NA; j_gene: TRBJ1-1; v_gene: TRBV5-6; abundance: once; CDR3nt: TGTGCCAGCAGCTTTTGGGGAGGGAACACTGAAGCTTTCTTT; CDR3aa: CASSFWGGNTEAFF
d_gene: NA; j_gene: TRBJ2-7; v_gene: TRBV11-2; abundance: NA; CDR3nt: TGTGCCAGCAGCTCGGACGGGTACTACGAGCAGTACTTC; CDR3aa: CASSSDGYYEQYF
d_gene: TRBD2; j_gene: TRBJ2-7; v_gene: TRBV28; abundance: NA; CDR3nt: TGTGCCAGCAGTCTCGGACTAGCGGACGAGCAGTACTTC; CDR3aa: CASSLGLADEQYF
d_gene: NA; j_gene: TRBJ2-3; v_gene: TRBV29-1; abundance: NA; CDR3nt: TGCAGCGTTTCCTACACGTCAATAGCAGATACGCAGTATTTT; CDR3aa: CSVSYTSIADTQYF
d_gene: NA; j_gene: TRBJ1-2; v_gene: TRBV13; abundance: NA; CDR3nt: TGTGCCAGCAGCCTGACGGACTATGGCTACACCTTC; CDR3aa: CASSLTDYGYTF
d_gene: TRBD1; j_gene: TRBJ2-3; v_gene: TRBV9; abundance: NA; CDR3nt: TGTGCCAGCAGCATGACAGGGCTACACACAGATACGCAGTATTTT; CDR3aa: CASSMTGLHTDTQYF
d_gene: NA; j_gene: TRBJ2-7; v_gene: TRBV5-4; abundance: NA; CDR3nt: TGTGCCAGCAGCTTTTGGGTGAGCTCCTACGAGCAGTACTTC; CDR3aa: CASSFWVSSYEQYF
d_gene: TRBD1; j_gene: TRBJ1-1; v_gene: TRBV7-9; abundance: NA; CDR3nt: TGTGCCAGCAGCAAGCCCGAGGACAGGGTTGGCACTGAAGCTTTCTTT; CDR3aa: CASSKPEDRVGTEAFF
d_gene: NA; j_gene: TRBJ1-1; v_gene: TRBV2; abundance: few; CDR3nt: TGTGCCAGCAGTTCTAACACTGAAGCTTTCTTT; CDR3aa: CASSSNTEAFF
d_gene: NA; j_gene: TRBJ1-1; v_gene: TRBV15; abundance: NA; CDR3nt: TGTGCCACCAGCCCGAGGGGGGGGACTGAAGCTTTCTTT; CDR3aa: CATSPRGGTEAFF
d_gene: NA; j_gene: TRBJ2-2; v_gene: TRBV9; abundance: NA; CDR3nt: TGTGCCAGCAGCGTAATCGGTGGGAGCACCGGGGAGCTGTTTTTT; CDR3aa: CASSVIGGSTGELFF
d_gene: TRBD1; j_gene: TRBJ1-4; v_gene: TRBV27; abundance: NA; CDR3nt: TGTGCCACCGGGACAGGGGGTTTAGAAAAACTGTTTTTT; CDR3aa: CATGTGGLEKLFF
d_gene: NA; j_gene: TRBJ2-6; v_gene: TRBV7-9; abundance: NA; CDR3nt: TGTGCCAGCAGCTCGAGCTCTGGGGCCAACGTCCTGACTTTC; CDR3aa: CASSSSSGANVLTF